Listed here are 8 T cell receptor beta chains from one sample, sequenced in a study of beta chain features in type 1 diabetes. Every bit of the isolated RNA underwent reverse transcription, so sequencing read expressed TCRB transcripts. The method was immunoSEQ multiplex PCR; TCRdb's version includes in-frame clones alone and lacks a portion of them. The sample consists of about 250,000 clones, around 14% of them appearing once. The source material was naive CD4+ T cells from blood. The source of these receptors is a middle-aged woman in good health.

The rearrangement uses TRBV11-2 and TRBJ2-3; 8 bases map to TRBD2. The CDR3 is made up of 15 amino acids. Germline loops: CDR1 SGHAT, CDR2 FQNNGV. V lost 1 base and J lost 6; bases outside the gene matches: 6. CDR3 coding DNA: TGTGCCAGCAGCTTAGGGGTTAGCGGGGATGATACGCAGTATTTT. This gives the protein CASSLGVSGDDTQYF.

The chain couples TRBV2 to TRBJ1-1; 7 bases agree with TRBD1. V shed 5 bases, J shed 3 bases, and the junction held 6 bases outside the gene matches. CDR1 is SNHLY and CDR2 is FYNNEI in the germline V gene. The CDR3 consists of 14 residues. The CDR3 reads CASSMGTVHTEAFF. CDR3 bases: TGTGCCAGCAGTATGGGGACAGTGCACACTGAAGCTTTCTTT.

The V call is TRBV5-1, the J call TRBJ2-3; 11 nucleotides match TRBD2. CDR3 length equals 14 residues. Germline CDR1 reads SGHRS; CDR2 reads YFSETQ. The J segment lost 6 bases and the V segment lost 6 bases, leaving 6 bases of the junction unmatched. For the CDR3, the DNA is TGCGCCAGCAAAATAGCGGGGGGGCTGGATACGCAGTATTTT. It yields the protein CASKIAGGLDTQYF.

This clone was seen a few times. The chain uses TRBV25-1 and TRBJ2-7; tentative D call: TRBD1 (6 bases). The CDR3 totals 12 residues. V was trimmed by 5 bases and J by 6 bases, leaving 11 bases between them. The V gene's germline CDR1 is MGHDK and CDR2 SYGVNS. As DNA, the CDR3 is TGTGCCAGCAGTAGGGGGTCTGGCGAGCAGTACTTC. It yields the protein CASSRGSGEQYF.

This clone has just a few counts. V and J are TRBV6-1 and TRBJ2-7; 9 bases agree with TRBD2. Trimming cost V 6 bases and J 3 bases; bases outside gene matches: 3. Germline V gene lookup returns CDR1 MNHNS and CDR2 SASEGT. The CDR3 has 13 amino acids. The CDR3 nucleotides read TGTGCCAGCAGCCTACTAGCGGGCTACGAGCAGTACTTC. Protein sequence: CASSLLAGYEQYF.

This clone was seen a handful of times. Distinct nucleotide sequences in the sample also encode this CDR3. The genes are TRBV7-9 and TRBJ2-3; 8 bases line up with TRBD1. The CDR3 spans 14 residues. Germline assignment: CDR1 SEHNR and CDR2 FQNEAQ (reference sequence). Trimming cost V 1 base and J 5 bases; bases outside gene matches: 2. Here the CDR3 DNA reads TGTGCCAGCAGCTTAGGACAGGGGTTAGATACGCAGTATTTT. As protein: CASSLGQGLDTQYF.

The rearrangement links TRBV5-6 to TRBJ2-1; 10 bases align to TRBD2. V lost 5 bases and J lost 2; bases outside the gene matches: 7. The V gene's germline CDR1 is SGHDT and CDR2 YYEEEE. This CDR3 region has 16 residues. CDR3 residues: CASSPSGGPTYNEQFF. The DNA of the CDR3 is TGTGCCAGCAGTCCTAGCGGGGGACCAACCTACAATGAGCAGTTCTTC.

In its sample, this clone was seen a few times. The chain recombines TRBV5-1 with TRBJ2-7, with TRBD2 matching 11 bases. The CDR3 consists of 15 residues. Trimming removed 6 bases from V and 1 base from J; junction bases left unmatched: 6. Germline assignment: CDR1 SGHRS and CDR2 YFSETQ. DNA of the CDR3: TGCGCCAGCAATCCTCTAGCGGGGGGATCCTACGAGCAGTACTTC. It encodes CASNPLAGGSYEQYF. The entire variable domain, with the rest obtained from reference TRBV5-1 and TRBJ2-7, is as follows: KAGVTQTPRYLIKTRGQQVTLSCSPISGHRSVSWYQQTPGQGLQFLFEYFSETQRNKGNFPGRFSGRQFSNSRSEMNVSTLELGDSALYLCASNPLAGGSYEQYFGPGTRLTVT.